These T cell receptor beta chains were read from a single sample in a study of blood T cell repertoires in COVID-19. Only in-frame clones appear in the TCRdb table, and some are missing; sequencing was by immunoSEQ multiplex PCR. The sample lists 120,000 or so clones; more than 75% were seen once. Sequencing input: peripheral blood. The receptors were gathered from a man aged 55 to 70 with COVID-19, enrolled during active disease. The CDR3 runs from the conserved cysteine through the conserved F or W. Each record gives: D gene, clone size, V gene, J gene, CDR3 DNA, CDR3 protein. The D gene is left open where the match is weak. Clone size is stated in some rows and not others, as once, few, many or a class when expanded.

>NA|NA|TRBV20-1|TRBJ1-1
TGCAGTGCTAGTCCCCTACAGGAAGCTTTCTTT
CSASPLQEAFF
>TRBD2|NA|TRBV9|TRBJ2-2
TGTGCCAGCAGTAGACTAGCGGGAGGGTTTGGGACCGGGGAGCTGTTTTTT
CASSRLAGGFGTGELFF
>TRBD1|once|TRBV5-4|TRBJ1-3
TGTGCCAGCAGCTTGGGGGGGACAGGGTCAAACACCATATATTTT
CASSLGGTGSNTIYF
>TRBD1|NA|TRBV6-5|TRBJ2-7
TGTGCCAGCAGTTATGACAGGGCGTCTATCGAGCAGTACTTC
CASSYDRASIEQYF
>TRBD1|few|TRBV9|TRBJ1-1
TGTGCCAGCAGCTCGTTTCAGGGGGGCGGTGAAGCTTTCTTT
CASSSFQGGGEAFF
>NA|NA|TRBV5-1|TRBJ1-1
TGCGCCAGCAGTCGATCGACATCGGACACTGAAGCTTTCTTT
CASSRSTSDTEAFF
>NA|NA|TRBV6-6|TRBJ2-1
TGTGCCAGCAGTTACTCGATTACGGGGTACAATGAGCAGTTCTTC
CASSYSITGYNEQFF
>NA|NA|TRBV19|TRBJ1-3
TGTGCCAGTAGTACCCAAGCTAACTCCATATATTTT
CASSTQANSIYF
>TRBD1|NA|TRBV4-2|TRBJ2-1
TGTGCCAGCAGCCAGGGAAAGGGGGACAGGGGCTACAATGAGCAGTTCTTC
CASSQGKGDRGYNEQFF
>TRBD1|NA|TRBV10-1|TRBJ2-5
TGCGCCAGCAGTTCAAGGACAGGGGCGCGGGAGACCCAGTACTTC
CASSSRTGARETQYF
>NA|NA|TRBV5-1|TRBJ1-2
TGCGCCAGCAGCTTGGCGGCAGGTACAGTGGGTGGCTACACCTTC
CASSLAAGTVGGYTF
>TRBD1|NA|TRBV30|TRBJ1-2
TGTGCCTGGGAGGGACAGCCGGCCGACAACTATGGCTACACCTTC
CAWEGQPADNYGYTF
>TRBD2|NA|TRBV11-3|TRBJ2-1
TGTGCCAGCAGCTCCCCGTGGGCGTCTAGCGGGAGTCCGAATGAGCAGTTCTTC
CASSSPWASSGSPNEQFF
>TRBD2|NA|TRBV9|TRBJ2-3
TGTGCCAGCAGCACTAGCGGGAGGGCCAAGACAGATACGCAGTATTTT
CASSTSGRAKTDTQYF
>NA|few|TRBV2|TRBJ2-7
TGTGCCAGCAGTCCCGAGTCCCTCGAGCAGTACTTC
CASSPESLEQYF
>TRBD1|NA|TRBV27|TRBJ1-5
TGTGCCAGCATCGGGACAGGGGGCAATCAGCCCCAGCATTTT
CASIGTGGNQPQHF
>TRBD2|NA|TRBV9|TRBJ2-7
TGTGCCAGCACCGTAGGGGAGGGGCGAAGGGAGCAGTACTTC
CASTVGEGRREQYF
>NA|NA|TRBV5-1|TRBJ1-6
TGCGCCAGCAGCTTGTCCCGACAGGATAATTCACCCCTCCACTTT
CASSLSRQDNSPLHF
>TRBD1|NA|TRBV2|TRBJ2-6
TGTGCCAGCAGCCGACAGGGGCCAGGGGCCAACGTCCTGACTTTC
CASSRQGPGANVLTF
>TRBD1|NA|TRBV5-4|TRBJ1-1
TGTGCCAGCAGCCCCCAATTAGGGACAGCCGGGAACACTGAAGCTTTCTTT
CASSPQLGTAGNTEAFF
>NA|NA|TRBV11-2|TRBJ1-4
TGTGCCAGCAGCTCACTAAGGGGGACGGAGGAAAAACTGTTTTTT
CASSSLRGTEEKLFF
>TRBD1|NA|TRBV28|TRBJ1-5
TGTGCCAGCAGCTTCGCGGGACAGGGGATAGTAGGCAATCAGCCCCAGCATTTT
CASSFAGQGIVGNQPQHF
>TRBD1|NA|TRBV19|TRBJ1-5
TGTGCCAGTAGTCTCCGGGACAGTTATTATAGCAATCAGCCCCAGCATTTT
CASSLRDSYYSNQPQHF
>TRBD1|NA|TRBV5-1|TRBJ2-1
TGCGCCAGCAGCTTGGGGGTGACCGGGACAGGTGGTGAGAATGAGCAGTTCTTC
CASSLGVTGTGGENEQFF
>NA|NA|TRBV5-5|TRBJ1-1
TGTGCCAGCAGCCGAGGACAGCTCAAGAACACTGAAGCTTTCTTT
CASSRGQLKNTEAFF
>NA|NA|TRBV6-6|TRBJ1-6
TGTGCCAGCAGTCAGATGAGGGATAATTCACCCCTCCACTTT
CASSQMRDNSPLHF
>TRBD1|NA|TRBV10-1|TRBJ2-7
TGCGCCAGCAGTGAGCAGGACAGGCTCAGCGAGCAGTACTTC
CASSEQDRLSEQYF
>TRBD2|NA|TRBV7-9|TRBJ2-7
TGTGCCAGCAGCTTATGGGGTAGCGGGAGCTACGAGCAGTACTTC
CASSLWGSGSYEQYF
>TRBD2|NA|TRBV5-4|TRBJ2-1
TGTGCCAGCAGCTTTGGGGGGGGCAATGAGCAGTTCTTC
CASSFGGGNEQFF